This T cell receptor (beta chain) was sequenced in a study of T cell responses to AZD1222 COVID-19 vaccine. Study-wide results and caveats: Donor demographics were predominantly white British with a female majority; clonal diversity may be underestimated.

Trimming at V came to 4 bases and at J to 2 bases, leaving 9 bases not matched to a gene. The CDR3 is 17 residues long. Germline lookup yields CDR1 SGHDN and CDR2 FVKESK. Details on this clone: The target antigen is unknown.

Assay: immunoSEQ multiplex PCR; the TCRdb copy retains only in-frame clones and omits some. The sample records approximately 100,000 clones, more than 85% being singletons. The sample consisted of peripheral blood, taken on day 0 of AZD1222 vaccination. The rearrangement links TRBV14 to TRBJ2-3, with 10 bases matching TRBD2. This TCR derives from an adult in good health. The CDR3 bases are TGTGCCAGCAGCCGGGCGCCTCTAGCGGGGGCCACAGATACGCAGTATTTT. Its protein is CASSRAPLAGATDTQYF. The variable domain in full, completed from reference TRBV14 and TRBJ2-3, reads EAGVTQFPSHSVIEKGQTVTLRCDPISGHDNLYWYRRVMGKEIKFLLHFVKESKQDESGMPNNRFLAERTGGTYSTLKVQPAELEDSGVYFCASSRAPLAGATDTQYFGPGTRLTVL.